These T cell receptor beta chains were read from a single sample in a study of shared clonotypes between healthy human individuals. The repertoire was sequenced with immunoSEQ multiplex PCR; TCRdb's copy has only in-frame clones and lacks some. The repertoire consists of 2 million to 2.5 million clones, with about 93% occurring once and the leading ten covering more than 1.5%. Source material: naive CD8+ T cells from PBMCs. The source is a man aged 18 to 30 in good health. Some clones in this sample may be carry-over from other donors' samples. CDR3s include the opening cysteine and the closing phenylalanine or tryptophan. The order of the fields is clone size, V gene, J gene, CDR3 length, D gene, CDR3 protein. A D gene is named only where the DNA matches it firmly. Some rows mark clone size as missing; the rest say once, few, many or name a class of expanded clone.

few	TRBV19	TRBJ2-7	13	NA	CASSMSEGHEQYF
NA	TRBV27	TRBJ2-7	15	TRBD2	CASSPFTSGYYEQYF
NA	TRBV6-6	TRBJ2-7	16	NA	CASSSGSTGFYVEQYF
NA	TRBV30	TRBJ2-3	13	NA	CAWRRQGADTQYF
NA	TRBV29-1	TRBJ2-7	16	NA	CSVEEVEVGQSYEQYF
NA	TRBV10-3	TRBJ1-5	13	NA	CAISDRVDKPQHF
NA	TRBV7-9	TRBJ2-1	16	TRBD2	CASLAGSRPLYNEQFF
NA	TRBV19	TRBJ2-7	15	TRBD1	CASRTRAGGEYEQYF
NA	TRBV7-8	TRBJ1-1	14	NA	CASSPGVFDTEAFF
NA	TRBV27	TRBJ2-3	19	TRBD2	CASSLTGSGLAGGTDTQYF
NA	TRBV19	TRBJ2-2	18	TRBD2	CASRDSGTSGTNTGELFF
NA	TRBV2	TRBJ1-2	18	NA	CASISGPSRALPNWGYTF